The next 29 T cell receptor beta chains were all read from a single sample in a study of blood T cells in healthy people across ages (dated by TCRdb to the mid-2010s). Library preparation used 5' RACE. Sequencing relied on an Illumina HiSeq 2500. A second PCR of about 7 to 12 cycles was run with a J-beta primer mix and a sample-barcoded 5' primer. Using fastp at Q25 and MiXCR, TCRdb reprocessed the public reads and kept productive beta chains. Rows merge per CDR3 protein into single entries with the most common DNA and genes. Counted in this sample were 1.4 million or so distinct CDR3 sequences; 42% of them appeared once. The ten biggest clones cover roughly 3.7% of the sample. The sample taken for sequencing was blood. The source is a woman younger than 35 in good health.

This clonotype was recorded many times. The J gene is TRBJ2-2, the V gene TRBV6-4; D uncertain. CDR3 size: 13 residues. The germline V and J ends were trimmed by 2 bases and 3 bases, with 4 bases remaining between them. Per germline, CDR1 MRHNA and CDR2 SNTAGT. The CDR3 DNA follows: TGTGCCAGCAGTGACAGGGACACCGGGGAGCTGTTTTTT. This gives the protein CASSDRDTGELFF.

The chain links TRBV7-2 to TRBJ2-7; 8 nucleotides match TRBD1. The CDR3 extends over 15 amino acids. From germline, CDR1 is SGHTA and CDR2 FQGNSA. With 0 bases clipped from V and 3 bases from J, the junction kept 4 bases outside the gene matches. CDR3 sequence reads: CASSLADRALYEQYF. In nucleotides, the CDR3 is TGTGCCAGCAGCTTAGCGGACAGGGCCCTCTACGAGCAGTACTTC.

As concerns this clonotype: Since a much larger clone is just one base distant, this may be a read error. The chain joins TRBV5-1 to TRBJ2-1; possibly TRBD1 or TRBD2 for D (5 bases each). This CDR3 has 16 amino acids. Germline CDR1 SGHRS, CDR2 YFSETQ. Here the CDR3 DNA reads TGCGCCAGCGGCTTGGAGGCAGGGAAGCTCTACAATGAGCAGTTCTTC. This codes for CASGLEAGKLYNEQFF. The whole variable domain, remainder taken from reference TRBV5-1 and TRBJ2-1, is KAGVTQTPRYLIKTRGQQVTLSCSPISGHRSVSWYQQTPGQGLQFLFEYFSETQRNKGNFPGRFSGRQFSNSRSEMNVSTLELGDSALYLCASGLEAGKLYNEQFFGPGTRLTVL.

V gene TRBV15 combines with J gene TRBJ2-1; D unresolved. The J call is uncertain, as TRBJ2-7 better fits the DNA end. Germline values: CDR1 LNHNV, CDR2 YYDKDF (reference sequence). There are 16 residues in the CDR3. The CDR3 spells CATSRGWGSSYNEQYF. The CDR3 DNA reads as TGTGCCACCAGCAGAGGGTGGGGTAGCTCCTACAATGAGCAGTACTTC.

This clonotype was detected only a few times. This chain uses TRBV7-3 with TRBJ2-7; D is possibly TRBD2 (5 bases). CDR3 length equals 14 residues. Germline V lookup: CDR1 SGHTA, CDR2 FQGTGA. Trimming removed 6 bases from V and 3 bases from J, with 15 bases in between. The chain's CDR3 is CASSDTPGNYEQYF. CDR3 DNA sequence: TGTGCCAGCAGTGATACCCCGGGGAACTACGAGCAGTACTTC.

This chain uses TRBV24-1 with TRBJ2-2; D uncertain. From germline, CDR1 is KGHDR and CDR2 SFDVKD. The V and J ends lost 6 bases and 2 bases respectively, with 9 bases between them. The CDR3 extends over 14 amino acids. As DNA, the CDR3 is TGTGCCACCAGTAGTTGGGAAAACACCGGGGAGCTGTTTTTT. The encoded protein is CATSSWENTGELFF.

The chain has TRBV5-7 and TRBJ1-6; the D gene is possibly TRBD1 (6 bases). TRBV5-7 is an ORF for which the function is uncertain. V was clipped by 2 bases and J by 7 bases, with 13 bases between them. The CDR3 consists of 15 residues. CDR3 region: CASSFVQGLNSPLHF. The CDR3 region has the DNA TGTGCCAGCAGCTTCGTCCAGGGGTTGAATTCACCCCTCCACTTT.

This clonotype turned up a few times. This rearrangement joins TRBV3-1 to TRBJ2-4; 8 bases agree with TRBD2. CDR1 and CDR2 from the germline V gene are LGHDT and YNNKEL (reference sequence). V was pared by 2 bases and J by 0 bases, with 0 bases of the junction left unmatched. The CDR3 covers 15 residues. The CDR3 reads CASSQTSGAKNIQYF. For the CDR3, the DNA is TGTGCCAGCAGCCAAACTAGCGGAGCCAAAAACATTCAGTACTTC.

Regarding this clonotype: The CDR3 ends on some other residue instead of the conserved phenylalanine or tryptophan, so this is likely a read error. The genes are TRBV11-2 and TRBJ2-7; TRBD1 matches 8 bases. The CDR3 has 15 residues. V shed 4 bases, J shed 1 base, and the junction held 6 bases outside the gene matches. Germline CDR1 is SGHAT and CDR2 is FQNNGV. The CDR3 is CASSYRTGHSYEQYL. The CDR3 DNA reads TGTGCCAGCAGCTACCGGACAGGGCATTCCTACGAGCAGTACCTC.

This chain links TRBV19 with TRBJ1-2, with no clear D. The CDR3 is made up of 12 amino acids. The V end lost 10 bases, the J end lost 4 bases, and 13 bases lay between the germline ends. Germline lookup yields CDR1 LNHDA and CDR2 SQIVND (reference sequence). The CDR3 reads CATLGFGYGYTF. The CDR3 bases are TGTGCCACCCTGGGGTTCGGCTATGGCTACACCTTC.

V is TRBV7-9 and J is TRBJ1-6; D gene ambiguous. Trimming pared 5 bases from V and 10 bases from J, leaving 15 bases between. The CDR3 consists of 14 residues. In germline, CDR1 is SEHNR, CDR2 FQNEAQ (reference sequence). CDR3: CASSPVMGSSPLHF. In DNA form, the CDR3 reads TGTGCCAGCAGCCCTGTTATGGGTAGCTCACCCCTCCACTTT.

This clonotype turned up a few times. The CDR3 region is CASSPDRDFGNQPQHF. The DNA of the CDR3 is TGTGCCAGCAGCCCGGACAGGGACTTCGGCAATCAGCCCCAGCATTTT. The chain joins TRBV7-2 to TRBJ1-5; 8 positions agree with TRBD1. V trimming: 5 bases; J trimming: 2 bases; junction bases outside the gene matches: 8. This CDR3 comprises 16 residues. Germline-derived CDR1 and CDR2 are SGHTA and FQGNSA. Based on the CDR3 plus reference TRBV7-2 and TRBJ1-5, the full variable domain is GAGVSQSPSNKVTEKGKDVELRCDPISGHTALYWYRQSLGQGLEFLIYFQGNSAPDKSGLPSDRFSAERTGGSVSTLTIQRTQQEDSAVYLCASSPDRDFGNQPQHFGDGTRLSIL.

CDR3 in amino acids: CANPPCEQYF. CDR3 nucleotides: TGTGCCAACCCCCCATGCGAGCAGTACTTC. The chain joins TRBV27 to TRBJ2-4; D gene unclear. The J call may not be correct, given that the DNA end is closer to TRBJ2-7. Looked up from germline, CDR1 is MNHEY and CDR2 is SMNVEV (reference sequence). CDR3 length: 10 amino acids.

The V and J genes are TRBV7-9 and TRBJ2-1; the D gene is possibly TRBD2 (6 bases). Germline V lookup: CDR1 SEHNR, CDR2 FQNEAQ (reference sequence). The CDR3 totals 14 residues. The V end was cut by 3 bases, the J end by 4 bases, with 10 bases between. The CDR3 here is CASSFMGGYNEQFF. CDR3 DNA: TGTGCCAGCAGCTTTATGGGGGGATACAATGAGCAGTTCTTC.

This clonotype was counted only a few times. The chain couples TRBV7-3 to TRBJ2-3; D is ambiguous. The length of the CDR3 is 12 residues. The V gene's germline CDR1 is SGHTA and CDR2 FQGTGA. The germline V and J ends were trimmed by 7 bases and 4 bases, with 9 bases remaining between them. The CDR3 is CASTHSADTQYF. CDR3 sequence (DNA): TGTGCCAGCACCCACAGCGCAGATACGCAGTATTTT.

Turning to this clonotype: A junction end diverges from the germline sequence, so it may reflect a read error. The V call is TRBV7-2, the J call TRBJ2-3; 11 nucleotides line up with TRBD2. Germline-derived CDR1 and CDR2 are SGHTA and FQGNSA. The CDR3 spans 15 residues. CDR3 DNA: TGTGCCAGCAGCGTAGCGGGGGGGCCAGGAGATACGCAGTATTTT. Its protein is CASSVAGGPGDTQYF. The variable domain in full, with the rest retrieved from reference TRBV7-2 and TRBJ2-3, is GAGVSQSPSNKVTEKGKDVELRCDPISGHTALYWYRQSLGQGLEFLIYFQGNSAPDKSGLPSDRFSAERTGGSVSTLTIQRTQQEDSAVYLCASSVAGGPGDTQYFGPGTRLTVL.

V usage is TRBV6-1 and J usage is TRBJ2-1, with 8 positions matching TRBD1. The CDR3 totals 16 residues. The germline V gene has CDR1 MNHNS and CDR2 SASEGT. The V gene end was trimmed by 6 bases and the J gene end by 4 bases; junction bases not matched to a gene: 11. The CDR3 loop is CASRTGGTGGYNEQFF. The CDR3 bases are TGTGCCAGCAGGACTGGGGGGACAGGAGGTTACAATGAGCAGTTCTTC.

This clonotype was found a few times. The rearrangement joins TRBV29-1 to TRBJ2-1; TRBD1 aligns across 7 bases. CDR1 and CDR2 (germline): SQVTM, ANQGSEA. J gave up 4 bases and V 4 bases, and 16 bases lay outside the gene matches. The CDR3 length is 17 residues. The CDR3 spells CSVAGTDPSLVYNEQFF. The DNA for the CDR3 is TGCAGCGTTGCCGGGACAGACCCAAGCCTTGTTTACAATGAGCAGTTCTTC.

This chain's CDR3 is CASSLGRGRTDTQYF. DNA of the CDR3: TGTGCCAGCAGCTTAGGTCGGGGGCGAACAGATACGCAGTATTTT. The V call is TRBV7-8, the J call TRBJ2-3; D could derive from TRBD1 or TRBD2 (6 bases each). Trimming removed 1 base at V and 3 bases at J, with 11 bases between. The CDR3 sequence is 15 residues long. CDR1 is SGHVS, CDR2 FQNEAQ, per germline.

This clonotype showed up just a few times. CDR3 sequence reads: CSALEGVSNEKLFF. For the CDR3, the DNA is TGCAGTGCCCTGGAGGGGGTATCTAATGAAAAACTGTTTTTT. V gene TRBV20-1 combines with J gene TRBJ1-4, with D tentatively TRBD1 (6 bases). CDR1 and CDR2 from the germline V gene are DFQATT and SNEGSKA (reference sequence). The length of the CDR3 is 14 residues. Trimming took off 6 bases at V and 3 bases at J, with 14 bases between the two ends.

V usage is TRBV27 and J usage is TRBJ1-1; TRBD1 might be the D (5 bases). CDR1 is MNHEY and CDR2 is SMNVEV in the germline V gene (reference sequence). This CDR3 region has 14 residues. Deletions cut 5 bases from V and 1 base from J, with 11 bases between. CDR3 protein: CASSVLGGNTEAFF. The CDR3 bases are TGTGCCAGCAGTGTATTGGGGGGGAACACTGAAGCTTTCTTT.

The chain joins TRBV10-3 to TRBJ1-1; no clear D. The germline CDR1 and CDR2 sequences are ENHRY and SYGVKD. V was cut by 2 bases and J by 1 base, with 20 bases left in between. This CDR3 region has 18 residues. The CDR3 nucleotides are TGTGCCATCAGTGAGAGGCTAAGGCCCGGGGAGGGGAACACTGAAGCTTTCTTT. Its protein is CAISERLRPGEGNTEAFF.

This chain's CDR3 is CASSQGTTKGNQPQHF. CDR3 coding DNA: TGCGCCAGCAGCCAGGGGACCACTAAGGGCAATCAGCCCCAGCATTTT. The V call is TRBV4-1, the J call TRBJ1-5, with D tentatively TRBD1 (5 bases). Trimming cost V 3 bases and J 2 bases, with 14 bases left between them. The CDR3 loop spans 16 amino acids. Germline V gene sequence: CDR1 MGHRA, CDR2 YSYEKL.

The chain is built from TRBV11-3 and TRBJ2-7; maybe TRBD1 (6 bases). Deletions cut 6 bases from V and 0 bases from J, with 12 bases between. In germline, CDR1 is SGHNT, CDR2 YENEEA. CDR3 size: 14 residues. Here the CDR3 DNA reads TGTGCCAGCAGTACAGGGTCGAGCTCCTACGAGCAGTACTTC. It encodes CASSTGSSSYEQYF.

Only a few counts were recorded for this clonotype. The CDR3 spells CASRPGLAGADTQYF. CDR3 nucleotide sequence: TGTGCCAGCAGGCCGGGACTAGCGGGAGCAGATACGCAGTATTTT. V and J are TRBV3-1 and TRBJ2-3, with 14 bases lining up with TRBD2. V gave up 6 bases and J gave up 4 bases; unmatched junction bases: 3. Looked up from germline, CDR1 is LGHDT and CDR2 is YNNKEL (reference sequence). The CDR3 sequence is 15 residues long.

This clonotype was detected ten times or more. J is TRBJ2-3 and V is TRBV7-2; D uncertain. The ends were cut back, 0 bases at V and 2 bases at J, with 6 bases in the middle. The CDR3 contains 14 residues. Germline V gene lookup returns CDR1 SGHTA and CDR2 FQGNSA. The CDR3 loop reads CASSLAEITDTQYF. CDR3 bases: TGTGCCAGCAGCTTAGCGGAGATCACAGATACGCAGTATTTT.

The table lists this clonotype with a few counts. This clone may be a read error of a much larger clone one base away. The J gene is TRBJ2-1, the V gene TRBV12-3 or TRBV12-4; D is ambiguous. V was shortened by 5 bases and J by 7 bases, with 6 bases between the two germline ends. The CDR3 has 11 residues. CDR3 in DNA: TGTGCCAGCAGTCCTAAGAATGAGCAGTTCTTC. Protein product: CASSPKNEQFF.

The chain couples TRBV14 to TRBJ1-1; maybe TRBD1 (6 bases). The CDR3 covers 17 residues. V dropped 0 bases and J dropped 0 bases, with 14 bases sitting between them. The germline gives CDR1 SGHDN, CDR2 FVKESK. The CDR3 loop is CASSQEATGTLNTEAFF. The CDR3 DNA follows: TGTGCCAGCAGCCAAGAGGCGACCGGGACATTGAACACTGAAGCTTTCTTT.

This chain connects TRBV21-1 to TRBJ2-1; TRBD2, as called in the table, went unchecked against the DNA. TRBV21-1 counts as a pseudogene. This CDR3 comprises 15 residues. The CDR3 reads CASRKPLEMFNEQFF. In DNA form, the CDR3 reads TGTGCCAGCAGGAAACCACTAGAAATGTTCAATGAGCAGTTCTTC.